The rows below give T cell receptor beta chains drawn from one sample of a study of shared clonotypes between healthy human individuals. Assay used: immunoSEQ multiplex PCR; TCRdb lists only in-frame clones, some missing. The profile covers roughly 2.1 million clones, with roughly 91% appearing a single time and 1.7% taken by the ten largest. The sample comprised naive CD8+ T cells from PBMCs. Receptors originate from a man younger than 35 in good health. Some clones in this sample may be carry-over from other donors' samples. Each CDR3 is given with its conserved first and last residue. The D gene is left open where the match is weak. Size tells how often a clone was seen (once, few, many) or the class of an expanded clone, and some rows leave it out.

.,TRBJ1-1,TRBD1,TRBV29-1,TGCAGCGGAGATAACAGGGGGACTACTGAAGCTTTCTTT,CSGDNRGTTEAFF
.,TRBJ2-7,TRBD1,TRBV19,TGTGCCAGTAGTTTCTTAGGACAGGGGCCTAACTACGAGCAGTACTTC,CASSFLGQGPNYEQYF
.,TRBJ2-7,TRBD1,TRBV6-1,TGTGCCAGCAGTGAAGTTGTAGGGACAGCGTACGAGCAGTACTTC,CASSEVVGTAYEQYF
.,TRBJ1-1,TRBD1,TRBV6-5,TGTGCCAGCAGTTATCGGGCCAGAGGGGGCTCGGCTGAAGCTTTCTTT,CASSYRARGGSAEAFF
.,TRBJ2-1,.,TRBV28,TGTGCCAGCGGCCCGGGACTTTACAATGAGCAGTTCTTC,CASGPGLYNEQFF
.,TRBJ2-4,TRBD2,TRBV5-1,TGCGCCAGCAGCCCGGGACTAGCTGCAAACATTCAGTACTTC,CASSPGLAANIQYF
.,TRBJ2-7,.,TRBV6-1,TGTGCCAGCGGTTTTGTGCGCGACTTGACCTACGAGCAGTACTTC,CASGFVRDLTYEQYF
.,TRBJ1-3,TRBD1,TRBV11-2,TGTGCCAGCAGCTGGACAGGGGGCTCTGGAAACACCATATATTTT,CASSWTGGSGNTIYF
.,TRBJ2-1,.,TRBV29-1,TGCAGCGTTGAAGATACTAGTATCTTTCGCGGGGAGCAGTTCTTC,CSVEDTSIFRGEQFF
.,TRBJ2-4,.,TRBV29-1,TGCAGCGTTGAAGGGACGAAAAACATTCAGTACTTC,CSVEGTKNIQYF
.,TRBJ2-3,.,TRBV7-8,TGTGCCAGCAGCTTAGCCCCCGGGACACTTAGCACAGATACGCAGTATTTT,CASSLAPGTLSTDTQYF
.,TRBJ2-7,.,TRBV5-1,TGCGCCAGCAGCCCACCGGGGGACAAACCACCCCTAACAACCTACGAGCAGTACTTC,CASSPPGDKPPLTTYEQYF
.,TRBJ2-5,TRBD2,TRBV10-1,TGCGCCAGCAGTCCCGGGACTAGCGGGAGATTGACCCAGTACTTC,CASSPGTSGRLTQYF
.,TRBJ2-2,.,TRBV27,TGTGCCAGCAGTTTCGGGACACAGAACACCGGGGAGCTGTTTTTT,CASSFGTQNTGELFF
.,TRBJ1-1,TRBD1,TRBV27,TGTGCCAGCAGTCCATTGACAGGGTCTGAAGCTTTCTTT,CASSPLTGSEAFF
.,TRBJ2-7,TRBD1,TRBV30,TGTGCCTGGAGTGTCTCCGGGACAGGGGGCGAGAGGACGTACTTC,CAWSVSGTGGERTYF
.,TRBJ1-2,TRBD1,TRBV28,TGTGCCAGCAGTCCGCGCCTGGGACAGGGCCCCCCCGACCTACATGGCTACACCTTC,CASSPRLGQGPPDLHGYTF
.,TRBJ1-1,.,TRBV19,TGTGCCAGTAGTATAGAAGGGGTAGCTTTCTTT,CASSIEGVAFF
.,TRBJ1-5,.,TRBV15,TGTGCCACCATCCCCGGGACCCATAGCAATCAGCCCCAGCATTTT,CATIPGTHSNQPQHF
.,TRBJ2-1,TRBD1,TRBV10-2,TGCGCCAGCAGTGTGAACCGGGACAGCTCCTACAATGAGCAGTTCTTC,CASSVNRDSSYNEQFF
.,TRBJ2-2,.,TRBV4-3,TGCGCCAGCAGCCAAGATACTAGAACGAACACCGGGGAGCTGTTTTTT,CASSQDTRTNTGELFF
.,TRBJ1-4,.,TRBV13,TGTGCCAGCAGCCGGGGTCAAAATGAAAAACTGTTTTTT,CASSRGQNEKLFF
.,TRBJ2-3,.,TRBV28,TGTGCCAGCAGTTTACGCCGCCTAGCGAGCACAGATACGCAGTATTTT,CASSLRRLASTDTQYF
.,TRBJ2-1,.,TRBV4-2,TGTGCCAGCAGCCAAGATCGCGCCGCCGGCCTATACAATGAGCAGTTCTTC,CASSQDRAAGLYNEQFF
once,TRBJ2-2,TRBD1,TRBV7-9,TGTGCCAGCAGCCCAATGGGACAGGGGCGGACCGGGGAGCTGTTTTTT,CASSPMGQGRTGELFF
.,TRBJ1-1,.,TRBV7-2,TGTGCCAGCAGCTTCGGGACAGAAGCTTTCTTT,CASSFGTEAFF
.,TRBJ1-1,.,TRBV27,TGTGCCAGCAGGGTAATGGGGGGAATGACTGAAGCTTTCTTT,CASRVMGGMTEAFF
.,TRBJ2-7,TRBD1,TRBV6-6,TGTGCCAGCAGTCGCCCGGGACAGGGGGCGAGAGAGCAGTACTTC,CASSRPGQGAREQYF
.,TRBJ1-4,.,TRBV6-1,TGTGCCAGCAGTGAAAGGGCAGCATCAACTAATGAAAAACTGTTTTTT,CASSERAASTNEKLFF
once,TRBJ1-5,TRBD1,TRBV18,TGTGCCAGCTCACCCTCAGGACAGGGAAATCAGCCCCAGCATTTT,CASSPSGQGNQPQHF
.,TRBJ2-7,.,TRBV7-9,TGTGCCAGCAGCTTCCGGGACACCGAGACCTACGAGCAGTACTTC,CASSFRDTETYEQYF
few,TRBJ2-7,.,TRBV28,TGTGCCAGCAGTTTACAGAAGGGGGGGATCCACGAGCAGTACTTC,CASSLQKGGIHEQYF
.,TRBJ1-2,TRBD1,TRBV11-2,TGTGCCAGCAGCTTAGGGGGGACAGGACCCTATGGCTACACCTTC,CASSLGGTGPYGYTF
.,TRBJ2-7,.,TRBV6-1,TGTGCCAGCAGTGAAGCCCTCGGAGGTGGTATAGGATTTCGCTCCTACGAGCAGTACTTC,CASSEALGGGIGFRSYEQYF
.,TRBJ1-5,.,TRBV28,TGTGCCAGCAGTTTTAGGCTACAGAGGCGGCAGCAGAATCAGCCCCAGCATTTT,CASSFRLQRRQQNQPQHF
.,TRBJ1-1,.,TRBV7-3,TGTGCCAGCAGCTTTTTGACGGGCACTGAAGCTTTCTTT,CASSFLTGTEAFF
.,TRBJ2-2,.,TRBV7-7,TGTGCCAGCAGCTTAGCATATCACGAGGGCGGGGAGCTGTTTTTT,CASSLAYHEGGELFF
.,TRBJ2-7,TRBD2,TRBV9,TGTGCCAGCAGCGTCGACTTTAGCGGGGCACCCTACGAGCAGTACTTC,CASSVDFSGAPYEQYF
.,TRBJ2-7,TRBD1,TRBV13,TGTGCCAGCAGCTACCCGGCGAGACAGGGGAGCGAGCAGTACTTC,CASSYPARQGSEQYF
.,TRBJ2-7,.,TRBV7-9,TGTGCCAGCAGCTTGAGCAGTTCCTACGAGCAGTACTTC,CASSLSSSYEQYF
.,TRBJ1-5,.,TRBV27,TGTGCCAGCAGTCCAAGGGAATCGGTCAATCAGCCCCAGCATTTT,CASSPRESVNQPQHF
.,TRBJ2-1,TRBD2,TRBV29-1,TGCAGCGTTGACAGCTCTGCTAGCGGCTACAATGAGCAGTTCTTC,CSVDSSASGYNEQFF
.,TRBJ1-3,.,TRBV6-1,TGTGCCAGCAGGGTAACTACCTCTGGAAACACCATATATTTT,CASRVTTSGNTIYF
.,TRBJ2-7,TRBD2,TRBV7-8,TGTGCCAGCAGCTTAGGCCTAGCGGGAGGCCTGGCCTACGAGCAGTACTTC,CASSLGLAGGLAYEQYF
.,TRBJ1-5,.,TRBV7-9,TGTGCCAGCAGCCCCGGAGGAGGCAATCAGCCCCAGCATTTT,CASSPGGGNQPQHF
.,TRBJ2-3,TRBD2,TRBV5-6,TGTGCCAGCAGCTTGTTTACGGGAGGAGAGACAGATACGCAGTATTTT,CASSLFTGGETDTQYF
.,TRBJ1-1,TRBD1,TRBV27,TGTGCCAGCAACCTAGGGACAGGGGGAGGGAACACTGAAGCTTTCTTT,CASNLGTGGGNTEAFF
.,TRBJ2-1,.,TRBV30,TGTGCCTGGAGTGAGGTAGGCGATGAGCAGTTCTTC,CAWSEVGDEQFF
.,TRBJ2-7,TRBD2,TRBV9,TGTGCCAGCAGCCCTAGCGGGAGGGCCGCTTACGAGCAGTACTTC,CASSPSGRAAYEQYF
.,TRBJ2-7,TRBD2,TRBV14,TGTGCCAGCAGCCATAGCGGCGGGAGAAGGTACGAGCAGTACTTC,CASSHSGGRRYEQYF
.,TRBJ1-2,.,TRBV7-9,TGTGCCAGCAGCTTAGGCGTCAGGGCTGACTATGGCTACACCTTC,CASSLGVRADYGYTF
.,TRBJ1-5,.,TRBV27,TGTGCCAGCAGTTTTCGGGCAAGCAATCAGCCCCAGCATTTT,CASSFRASNQPQHF
.,TRBJ2-7,TRBD1,TRBV15,TGTGCCACCAGCAGAGGAACTATTCTTGGGACAGGCGTCTTCTACGAGCAGTACTTC,CATSRGTILGTGVFYEQYF
.,TRBJ2-5,TRBD2,TRBV10-2,TGCGCCAGCGGGGGACTAGCGGCCCAAGAGACCCAGTACTTC,CASGGLAAQETQYF
.,TRBJ2-5,.,TRBV9,TGTGCCAGCAGCGTAGACGACTACCACGGAGAGACCCAGTACTTC,CASSVDDYHGETQYF
.,TRBJ1-2,.,TRBV4-1,TGCGCCAGCAGCCAGGGCCCCAGCGGTGGCTACACCTTC,CASSQGPSGGYTF